These T cell receptor beta chains were read from a single sample in a study of stem cell transplantation in POMP-related autoinflammatory disease. Only in-frame clones appear in the TCRdb table, and some are missing; sequencing was by immunoSEQ multiplex PCR. The sample shows around 26,000 clones, approximately 78% of them seen only once. The sample was CD4+ T cells from PBMCs, taken before stem cell transplantation. The receptor set was obtained from a human donor with POMP-related autoinflammation and immune dysregulation (PRAID). Each CDR3 is given with its conserved first and last residue. D genes are given only for firm matches. The size of a clone is reported for some rows only, either as once, few or many, or as a class for expanded clones.

D gene: NA
clone size: NA
V gene: TRBV19
J gene: TRBJ1-4
CDR3 protein: CASTLGRGPGEEKLFF
CDR3 DNA: TGTGCCAGTACCCTAGGGAGGGGCCCGGGCGAGGAAAAACTGTTTTTT

D gene: NA
clone size: NA
V gene: TRBV5-1
J gene: TRBJ1-2
CDR3 protein: CASTPSGLNYGYTF
CDR3 DNA: TGCGCCAGCACCCCCTCGGGTCTTAACTATGGCTACACCTTC

D gene: TRBD1
clone size: NA
V gene: TRBV11-2
J gene: TRBJ2-3
CDR3 protein: CASSFVGGAADTQYF
CDR3 DNA: TGTGCCAGCAGCTTCGTAGGGGGCGCGGCAGATACGCAGTATTTT

D gene: NA
clone size: NA
V gene: TRBV28
J gene: TRBJ2-7
CDR3 protein: CASSLFVTGPGEQYF
CDR3 DNA: TGTGCCAGCAGTTTATTTGTGACAGGACCGGGGGAGCAGTACTTC

D gene: NA
clone size: NA
V gene: TRBV4-1
J gene: TRBJ1-4
CDR3 protein: CASSQSYTTNEKLFF
CDR3 DNA: TGCGCCAGCAGCCAGTCTTATACAACTAATGAAAAACTGTTTTTT

D gene: TRBD1
clone size: NA
V gene: TRBV7-2
J gene: TRBJ2-7
CDR3 protein: CASSFDRVYEQYF
CDR3 DNA: TGTGCCAGCAGCTTTGACAGGGTCTACGAGCAGTACTTC

D gene: TRBD2
clone size: NA
V gene: TRBV16
J gene: TRBJ2-7
CDR3 protein: CASSLTGTSGSRFGSEQYF
CDR3 DNA: TGTGCCAGCAGCCTAACGGGGACTAGCGGGAGTCGGTTTGGTAGCGAGCAGTACTTC

D gene: NA
clone size: NA
V gene: TRBV7-2
J gene: TRBJ1-4
CDR3 protein: CASSASGGLWEKLFF
CDR3 DNA: TGTGCCAGCAGCGCCTCAGGCGGACTATGGGAAAAACTGTTTTTT

D gene: NA
clone size: NA
V gene: TRBV30
J gene: TRBJ2-5
CDR3 protein: CACQGGWQETQYF
CDR3 DNA: TGTGCCTGTCAGGGGGGGTGGCAAGAGACCCAGTACTTC

D gene: NA
clone size: NA
V gene: TRBV10-3
J gene: TRBJ2-7
CDR3 protein: CAIQRLEGSEQYF
CDR3 DNA: TGTGCCATCCAAAGACTAGAAGGGTCCGAGCAGTACTTC

D gene: NA
clone size: once
V gene: TRBV19
J gene: TRBJ2-7
CDR3 protein: CASSIGSLPLYEQYF
CDR3 DNA: TGTGCCAGTAGTATAGGGAGTCTCCCTCTATACGAGCAGTACTTC

D gene: NA
clone size: NA
V gene: TRBV18
J gene: TRBJ1-1
CDR3 protein: CASSPVARNTEAFF
CDR3 DNA: TGTGCCAGCTCACCAGTGGCGAGGAACACTGAAGCTTTCTTT

D gene: NA
clone size: once
V gene: TRBV5-6
J gene: TRBJ2-1
CDR3 protein: CASSLSAWTLRYEQFF
CDR3 DNA: TGTGCCAGCAGCTTGTCCGCTTGGACCCTTCGGTATGAGCAGTTCTTC

D gene: TRBD2
clone size: NA
V gene: TRBV7-8
J gene: TRBJ2-5
CDR3 protein: CASSLAGSLPGTSLETQYF
CDR3 DNA: TGTGCCAGCAGCTTAGCGGGCTCCCTCCCGGGGACTAGTTTGGAGACCCAGTACTTC

D gene: NA
clone size: NA
V gene: TRBV6-5
J gene: TRBJ2-7
CDR3 protein: CASSYEGGWYEQYF
CDR3 DNA: TGTGCCAGCAGTTACGAGGGGGGCTGGTACGAGCAGTACTTC

D gene: NA
clone size: NA
V gene: TRBV10-3
J gene: TRBJ2-1
CDR3 protein: CAISETRARGFGNEQFF
CDR3 DNA: TGTGCCATCAGTGAGACTAGAGCCCGAGGCTTTGGCAATGAGCAGTTCTTC

D gene: NA
clone size: NA
V gene: TRBV18
J gene: TRBJ1-1
CDR3 protein: CASSSTLGGTEAFF
CDR3 DNA: TGTGCCAGCTCTTCCACCCTCGGGGGTACTGAAGCTTTCTTT

D gene: NA
clone size: NA
V gene: TRBV7-9
J gene: TRBJ1-2
CDR3 protein: CASSSGSAYGYTF
CDR3 DNA: TGTGCCAGCAGCTCCGGGTCGGCCTATGGCTACACCTTC

D gene: NA
clone size: NA
V gene: TRBV15
J gene: TRBJ2-1
CDR3 protein: CATSRDRVIGQFF
CDR3 DNA: TGTGCCACCAGCAGAGATCGAGTTATAGGGCAGTTCTTC

D gene: TRBD1
clone size: NA
V gene: TRBV19
J gene: TRBJ1-5
CDR3 protein: CASSSNSGQGDQPQHF
CDR3 DNA: TGTGCCAGTAGTAGCAATTCGGGACAGGGGGATCAGCCCCAGCATTTT

D gene: NA
clone size: NA
V gene: TRBV5-6
J gene: TRBJ2-7
CDR3 protein: CASSPGSTTSYEQYF
CDR3 DNA: TGTGCCAGCAGCCCGGGCTCGACGACTTCCTACGAGCAGTACTTC

D gene: TRBD2
clone size: NA
V gene: TRBV6-1
J gene: TRBJ2-1
CDR3 protein: CASSEAQVLAGEFDEQFF
CDR3 DNA: TGTGCCAGCAGTGAAGCGCAGGTACTAGCGGGAGAGTTCGATGAGCAGTTCTTC

D gene: TRBD1
clone size: NA
V gene: TRBV4-1
J gene: TRBJ1-3
CDR3 protein: CASSRNDRGRAGNTIYF
CDR3 DNA: TGCGCCAGCAGCCGGAACGACAGGGGTCGCGCTGGAAACACCATATATTTT

D gene: TRBD2
clone size: NA
V gene: TRBV19
J gene: TRBJ2-3
CDR3 protein: CATPTSGKTDTQYF
CDR3 DNA: TGTGCCACCCCCACTAGCGGGAAGACAGATACGCAGTATTTT

D gene: TRBD2
clone size: NA
V gene: TRBV2
J gene: TRBJ2-7
CDR3 protein: CASRVYGTSGSSYEQYF
CDR3 DNA: TGTGCCAGCAGAGTTTATGGGACTAGCGGGAGCTCCTACGAGCAGTACTTC

D gene: NA
clone size: NA
V gene: TRBV5-8
J gene: TRBJ2-4
CDR3 protein: CASSLEPWSSDIQYF
CDR3 DNA: TGTGCCAGCAGCTTGGAACCCTGGAGTAGTGACATTCAGTACTTC

D gene: NA
clone size: NA
V gene: TRBV5-4
J gene: TRBJ2-7
CDR3 protein: CASSLETGSPEQYF
CDR3 DNA: TGTGCCAGCAGCTTGGAGACGGGGTCCCCCGAGCAGTACTTC

D gene: NA
clone size: NA
V gene: TRBV18
J gene: TRBJ2-6
CDR3 protein: CASLRGIPSGANVLTF
CDR3 DNA: TGTGCCAGCTTGCGAGGGATCCCCTCTGGGGCCAACGTCCTGACTTTC

D gene: TRBD1
clone size: once
V gene: TRBV19
J gene: TRBJ1-6
CDR3 protein: CASSSTPPGQGFSYNSPLHF
CDR3 DNA: TGTGCCAGTAGTTCAACACCCCCGGGACAGGGATTCTCCTATAATTCACCCCTCCACTTT

D gene: NA
clone size: once
V gene: TRBV4-1
J gene: TRBJ1-2
CDR3 protein: CASSQGEQGKYGYTF
CDR3 DNA: TGCGCCAGCAGCCAAGGCGAACAAGGAAAGTATGGCTACACCTTC

D gene: NA
clone size: NA
V gene: TRBV6-6
J gene: TRBJ1-2
CDR3 protein: CASSYTRDPGAYGYTF
CDR3 DNA: TGTGCCAGCAGCTATACCCGCGATCCCGGGGCCTATGGCTACACCTTC

D gene: NA
clone size: few
V gene: TRBV7-8
J gene: TRBJ1-2
CDR3 protein: CASSFNPTFDYTF
CDR3 DNA: TGTGCCAGCAGCTTTAATCCCACATTTGACTACACCTTC

D gene: NA
clone size: NA
V gene: TRBV5-3
J gene: TRBJ1-1
CDR3 protein: CARSFRETKVAFF
CDR3 DNA: TGTGCCAGAAGCTTCCGCGAGACAAAGGTAGCTTTCTTT

D gene: NA
clone size: NA
V gene: TRBV18
J gene: TRBJ1-4
CDR3 protein: CASSLLQGRTNEKLFF
CDR3 DNA: TGTGCCAGCTCACTCCTTCAGGGGCGAACTAATGAAAAACTGTTTTTT

D gene: NA
clone size: once
V gene: TRBV9
J gene: TRBJ2-3
CDR3 protein: CASSAVPAGTDTQYF
CDR3 DNA: TGTGCCAGCAGCGCAGTCCCGGCGGGCACAGATACGCAGTATTTT

D gene: NA
clone size: NA
V gene: TRBV5-5
J gene: TRBJ1-3
CDR3 protein: CASSLGWDSGNTIYF
CDR3 DNA: TGTGCCAGCAGCTTGGGATGGGACTCTGGAAACACCATATATTTT

D gene: TRBD1
clone size: NA
V gene: TRBV6-6
J gene: TRBJ2-7
CDR3 protein: CASSYSRDRVSYEQYF
CDR3 DNA: TGTGCCAGCAGTTACTCGCGGGACAGGGTCTCCTACGAGCAGTACTTC

D gene: NA
clone size: once
V gene: TRBV7-3
J gene: TRBJ2-1
CDR3 protein: CASSITSGDEQFF
CDR3 DNA: TGTGCCAGCAGCATAACTTCGGGGGATGAGCAGTTCTTC

D gene: TRBD2
clone size: NA
V gene: TRBV19
J gene: TRBJ2-7
CDR3 protein: CASSIASGRARTYEQYF
CDR3 DNA: TGTGCCAGTAGTATTGCTAGCGGGAGGGCCAGGACCTACGAGCAGTACTTC

D gene: NA
clone size: NA
V gene: TRBV6-1
J gene: TRBJ1-2
CDR3 protein: CASFPAGFPPSGYTF
CDR3 DNA: TGTGCCAGCTTTCCCGCGGGTTTTCCGCCGTCCGGCTACACCTTC

D gene: TRBD2
clone size: NA
V gene: TRBV6-5
J gene: TRBJ2-3
CDR3 protein: CASSYRLADTDTQYF
CDR3 DNA: TGTGCCAGCAGTTACAGGCTAGCGGACACAGATACGCAGTATTTT

D gene: NA
clone size: NA
V gene: TRBV4-1
J gene: TRBJ2-3
CDR3 protein: CASSHEGRPGADTQYF
CDR3 DNA: TGCGCCAGCAGCCACGAGGGCCGTCCCGGGGCAGATACGCAGTATTTT

D gene: NA
clone size: NA
V gene: TRBV5-4
J gene: TRBJ2-6
CDR3 protein: CASSLDLTSSGANVLTF
CDR3 DNA: TGTGCCAGCAGCTTGGACTTAACCAGCTCTGGGGCCAACGTCCTGACTTTC

D gene: TRBD1
clone size: NA
V gene: TRBV18
J gene: TRBJ1-2
CDR3 protein: CASSPPDREFGNYGYTF
CDR3 DNA: TGTGCCAGCTCACCACCGGACAGGGAGTTTGGGAACTATGGCTACACCTTC

D gene: NA
clone size: NA
V gene: TRBV20-1
J gene: TRBJ2-5
CDR3 protein: CSARVGETQYF
CDR3 DNA: TGCAGTGCTAGAGTCGGGGAGACCCAGTACTTC

D gene: NA
clone size: NA
V gene: TRBV4-2
J gene: TRBJ2-7
CDR3 protein: CASSQDRGASRTHEQYF
CDR3 DNA: TGTGCCAGCAGCCAAGATCGGGGGGCCTCCCGGACCCACGAGCAGTACTTC

D gene: NA
clone size: NA
V gene: TRBV30
J gene: TRBJ1-1
CDR3 protein: CAWSPWNTEAFF
CDR3 DNA: TGTGCCTGGAGTCCGTGGAACACTGAAGCTTTCTTT

D gene: TRBD2
clone size: NA
V gene: TRBV2
J gene: TRBJ2-3
CDR3 protein: CASGWASGRATDTQYF
CDR3 DNA: TGTGCCAGCGGGTGGGCTAGCGGGAGGGCCACAGATACGCAGTATTTT

D gene: NA
clone size: NA
V gene: TRBV15
J gene: TRBJ1-4
CDR3 protein: CATSRDLGMIRGLNEKLFF
CDR3 DNA: TGTGCCACCAGCAGAGATCTTGGAATGATCAGGGGACTTAATGAAAAACTGTTTTTT

D gene: NA
clone size: NA
V gene: TRBV28
J gene: TRBJ1-4
CDR3 protein: CASSLPPGVGEKLFF
CDR3 DNA: TGTGCCAGCAGTTTACCCCCAGGGGTGGGAGAAAAACTGTTTTTT

D gene: NA
clone size: NA
V gene: TRBV27
J gene: TRBJ2-3
CDR3 protein: CASTARPGRTDTQYF
CDR3 DNA: TGTGCCAGCACCGCCCGGCCGGGACGCACAGATACGCAGTATTTT

D gene: NA
clone size: NA
V gene: TRBV4-1
J gene: TRBJ1-5
CDR3 protein: CASSRTANQPQHF
CDR3 DNA: TGCGCCAGCAGCCGCACAGCTAATCAGCCCCAGCATTTT

D gene: NA
clone size: NA
V gene: TRBV5-1
J gene: TRBJ2-1
CDR3 protein: CASSLADGASYNEQFF
CDR3 DNA: TGCGCCAGCAGCTTGGCCGACGGGGCCTCCTACAATGAGCAGTTCTTC

D gene: NA
clone size: NA
V gene: TRBV9
J gene: TRBJ2-7
CDR3 protein: CASSVDLLTASYEQYF
CDR3 DNA: TGTGCCAGCAGCGTAGACCTACTCACGGCTAGCTACGAGCAGTACTTC

D gene: TRBD1
clone size: NA
V gene: TRBV7-2
J gene: TRBJ1-4
CDR3 protein: CASSPGGAGGPVSKLFF
CDR3 DNA: TGTGCCAGCAGCCCCGGAGGGGCAGGGGGCCCCGTGAGTAAACTGTTTTTT

D gene: NA
clone size: NA
V gene: TRBV5-1
J gene: TRBJ2-3
CDR3 protein: CASSLGGQGADTQYF
CDR3 DNA: TGCGCCAGCAGCTTGGGGGGCCAAGGGGCAGATACGCAGTATTTT

D gene: NA
clone size: NA
V gene: TRBV6-6
J gene: TRBJ1-4
CDR3 protein: CASRTQGNEKLFF
CDR3 DNA: TGTGCCAGCAGGACCCAGGGAAATGAAAAACTGTTTTTT

D gene: NA
clone size: NA
V gene: TRBV6-1
J gene: TRBJ2-1
CDR3 protein: CASIGYASYNEQFF
CDR3 DNA: TGTGCCAGCATAGGTTACGCCTCCTACAATGAGCAGTTCTTC

D gene: NA
clone size: NA
V gene: TRBV10-2
J gene: TRBJ2-7
CDR3 protein: CASSESFLAYSYEQYF
CDR3 DNA: TGCGCCAGCAGTGAGTCCTTCCTAGCCTACTCCTACGAGCAGTACTTC